The next 27 T cell receptor beta chains were all read from a single sample in a study of blood T cells in healthy people across ages. Alongside a J-beta primer mix, a sample-barcoded 5' primer served in a second PCR lasting about 7 to 12 cycles. TCRdb used MiXCR to reprocess the 5' RACE reads, holding one entry per CDR3 protein. The data contain more than 900,000 distinct CDR3 sequences, 20% to 25% of them singletons. This same sample was also part of a study on T cells of mothers and their children.

Sequenced input: blood. The origin of the receptors is a girl aged 2-9 years in good health.

The V call is TRBV7-9, the J call TRBJ1-3; no reliable D call. Germline V gene data show CDR1 as SEHNR and CDR2 as FQNEAQ (reference sequence). Trimming removed 1 base at V and 8 bases at J, with 3 bases between. The CDR3 is 11 residues long. CDR3: CASSLGHTIYF. DNA of the CDR3: TGTGCCAGCAGCTTAGGGCACACCATATATTTT.

The chain joins TRBV6-1 to TRBJ1-2; D is possibly TRBD1 (5 bases). The germline V gene encodes CDR1 MNHNS and CDR2 SASEGT. Trimming took 3 bases from V and 2 from J, leaving 19 bases between them. CDR3 length equals 17 residues. The CDR3 bases are TGTGCCAGCAGTGATGGCGTACGGGGGTCCTCAAACTATGGCTACACCTTC. Its translation is CASSDGVRGSSNYGYTF.

The chain uses TRBV5-6 and TRBJ2-1, with no clear D. The germline V and J ends were trimmed by 3 bases and 0 bases, with 10 bases remaining between them. CDR3 size: 15 residues. Germline lookup yields CDR1 SGHDT and CDR2 YYEEEE. The CDR3 sequence is CASSWKGRSYNEQFF. The CDR3, as DNA: TGTGCCAGCAGCTGGAAAGGACGCTCCTACAATGAGCAGTTCTTC.

This clonotype came up a few times. The rearrangement uses TRBV7-8 and TRBJ2-7; unclear D gene. Trimming removed 2 bases at V and 5 bases at J, with 13 bases between. The CDR3 has 14 amino acids. The germline gives CDR1 SGHVS, CDR2 FQNEAQ. The DNA of the CDR3 is TGTGCCAGCAGCTTAACGGGCCAGGTTGACGAGCAGTACTTC. The encoded protein is CASSLTGQVDEQYF.

The chain carries TRBV4-2 and TRBJ1-2; 10 nucleotides line up with TRBD1. V was clipped by 2 bases and J by 6 bases; unmatched bases: 3. The germline gives CDR1 LGHNA, CDR2 YNFKEQ. This CDR3 contains 14 residues. The CDR3 is CASSQPGQGNGYTF. CDR3 DNA sequence: TGTGCCAGCAGCCAACCGGGACAGGGGAATGGCTACACCTTC.

The chain uses TRBV10-2 and TRBJ2-5, with 9 bases aligning to TRBD1. The CDR3 is made up of 15 amino acids. Germline CDR1 reads WSHSY; CDR2 reads SAAADI. Losses at the gene ends were 4 bases for V and 4 bases for J; bases not matched to a gene: 7. CDR3 sequence: CASSAGQGLAETQYF. Here the CDR3 DNA reads TGCGCCAGCAGTGCGGGACAGGGATTAGCAGAGACCCAGTACTTC.

The gene calls are TRBV10-3 and TRBJ2-1; D is possibly TRBD2 (5 bases). The CDR3 has 12 amino acids. Trimming took 10 bases from V and 1 from J, leaving 8 bases between them. Germline V gene sequence: CDR1 ENHRY, CDR2 SYGVKD. In DNA form, the CDR3 reads TGTGCCACCGGACTTTCCTACAATGAGCAGTTCTTC. It is translated as CATGLSYNEQFF.

For this clonotype: The DNA is left out, because the CDR3 cannot be placed on it with certainty; the CDR3 is given as TCRdb lists it. The chain is built from TRBV28 and TRBJ2-2; no DNA check was done on the table's D call, TRBD2. Ends included, the CDR3 has 17 residues. Per the germline V gene, CDR1 is MDHEN and CDR2 is SYDVKM. CDR3 residues: CASSFGPGRAGTGELFF.

The rearrangement links TRBV7-9 to TRBJ1-2; 10 nucleotides agree with TRBD1. Germline CDR1 is SEHNR and CDR2 is FQNEAQ (reference sequence). The ends lost 1 base at V and 2 bases at J; junction bases unmatched: 7. The CDR3 contains 17 residues. CDR3 sequence: CASSLGDRGAYNYGYTF. CDR3 sequence (DNA): TGTGCCAGCAGCTTAGGGGACAGGGGCGCTTACAACTATGGCTACACCTTC.

The V gene is TRBV13, the J gene TRBJ1-2; D is unresolved. CDR1 PRHDT and CDR2 FYEKMQ come from the germline V gene (reference sequence). V lost 2 bases, J lost 0 bases, and 7 bases lay in between. The CDR3 covers 14 residues. CDR3 residues: CASSLKATNYGYTF. CDR3 bases: TGTGCCAGCAGCTTAAAAGCCACTAACTATGGCTACACCTTC.

V usage is TRBV5-1 and J usage is TRBJ1-6, with 7 bases matching TRBD1. The CDR3 is 16 amino acids. CDR1 SGHRS and CDR2 YFSETQ come from the germline V gene. J was trimmed by 7 bases and V by 1 base; bases with no gene match: 8. In DNA, the CDR3 is TGCGCCAGCAGCTTGTTTAACCCAGGGGGGAATTCACCCCTCCACTTT. Translating it yields CASSLFNPGGNSPLHF.

In the case of this clonotype: It is likely a read error, because the conserved phenylalanine at the end of the CDR3 is missing. This chain joins TRBV6-5 and TRBJ2-6; no firm D call. V lost 0 bases, J lost 0 bases, and 3 bases lay in between. The CDR3 loop spans 15 amino acids. Per the germline V gene, CDR1 is MNHEY and CDR2 is SVGAGI. CDR3 sequence reads: CASSYSPSGANVLTL. The CDR3, as DNA: TGTGCCAGCAGTTACTCTCCCTCTGGGGCCAACGTCCTGACTCTC.

The table lists this clonotype with a few counts. The rearrangement links TRBV28 to TRBJ2-3; TRBD1 might be the D (6 bases). V gave up 2 bases and J gave up 2 bases, with 17 bases separating them. CDR3 size: 17 residues. Germline assignment: CDR1 MDHEN and CDR2 SYDVKM. CDR3 bases: TGTGCCAGCAGTTTACCTGCGCCCGACAGGATCACAGATACGCAGTATTTT. This translates into CASSLPAPDRITDTQYF.

This chain joins TRBV20-1 and TRBJ2-1; D is unresolved. This CDR3 is 13 amino acids long. Trimming shortened V by 0 bases and J by 9 bases, and 12 bases separated the two germline ends. Per the germline V gene, CDR1 is DFQATT and CDR2 is SNEGSKA (reference sequence). The CDR3 sequence: CSARDPESSEQFF. The CDR3 nucleotides read TGCAGTGCTAGAGATCCCGAGTCGAGTGAGCAGTTCTTC.

The chain is built from TRBV7-8 and TRBJ2-1; weak D call: TRBD2 (5 bases). The CDR3 has 13 residues. CDR1 is SGHVS, CDR2 FQNEAQ, per germline. V gave up 1 base and J gave up 9 bases, with 10 bases separating them. The CDR3 nucleotides are TGTGCCAGCAGCTTAGAGCGGCTATTTGAGCAGTTCTTC. This sequence encodes CASSLERLFEQFF. Drawing the rest from reference TRBV7-8 and TRBJ2-1, the complete variable domain is GAGVSQSPRYKVAKRGQDVALRCDPISGHVSLFWYQQALGQGPEFLTYFQNEAQLDKSGLPSDRFFAERPEGSVSTLKIQRTQQEDSAVYLCASSLERLFEQFFGPGTRLTVL.

The rearrangement joins TRBV18 to TRBJ2-1, with 16 nucleotides matching TRBD2. Matching the DNA end better, TRBJ2-7 makes the J call doubtful. The germline V gene encodes CDR1 KGHSH and CDR2 LQKENI. The length of the CDR3 is 17 residues. CDR3: CASSPLGLAGGTYEQYF. Here the CDR3 DNA reads TGTGCCAGCTCACCCCTGGGACTAGCGGGGGGGACCTACGAGCAGTACTTC.

This rearrangement joins TRBV11-2 to TRBJ2-1; 7 bases match TRBD2. Germline V lookup: CDR1 SGHAT, CDR2 FQNNGV. V dropped 2 bases and J dropped 8; count of bases not matched to a gene: 9. The CDR3 covers 15 residues. The CDR3 loop reads CASSLLVGGPHEQFF. For the CDR3, the DNA is TGTGCCAGCAGCTTATTGGTGGGAGGGCCCCATGAGCAGTTCTTC. The variable domain in full, with the rest retrieved from reference TRBV11-2 and TRBJ2-1, is EAGVAQSPRYKIIEKRQSVAFWCNPISGHATLYWYQQILGQGPKLLIQFQNNGVVDDSQLPKDRFSAERLKGVDSTLKIQPAKLEDSAVYLCASSLLVGGPHEQFFGPGTRLTVL.

V is TRBV15 and J is TRBJ2-5, with 9 bases matching TRBD2. Germline assignment: CDR1 LNHNV and CDR2 YYDKDF (reference sequence). The CDR3 length is 16 residues. J lost 0 bases, V lost 1 base, and 3 bases had no gene match. The CDR3 is CATSRGGGGDQETQYF. In DNA, the CDR3 is TGTGCCACCAGCAGAGGGGGCGGGGGGGACCAAGAGACCCAGTACTTC.

This clonotype was recorded once. This chain links TRBV7-3 with TRBJ1-2; 11 bases agree with TRBD1. CDR3 length: 15 amino acids. The germline V gene encodes CDR1 SGHTA and CDR2 FQGTGA. Unmatched junction bases numbered 5, after V lost 5 bases and J lost 3 bases. The CDR3 region is CASSPTGQGDYGYTF. The CDR3 DNA sequence: TGTGCCAGCAGCCCAACGGGACAGGGGGACTATGGCTACACCTTC.

The CDR3 sequence: CASSFSTMETQYF. The CDR3, as DNA: TGCGCCAGCAGCTTCTCCACTATGGAGACCCAGTACTTC. The chain is built from TRBV5-1 and TRBJ2-5; D is unresolved. With 2 bases removed from V and 5 bases from J, the gap between germline ends came to 10 bases. CDR1 and CDR2 from the germline V gene are SGHRS and YFSETQ. This CDR3 has 13 residues.

This rearrangement joins TRBV2 to TRBJ1-5; D gene uncertain. This CDR3 region has 16 residues. Germline V lookup: CDR1 SNHLY, CDR2 FYNNEI. The V end was cut by 6 bases, the J end by 5 bases, with 20 bases between. The CDR3 region is CASRTTTGSSYQPQHF. The CDR3 DNA reads TGTGCCAGCAGGACTACGACGGGCAGCTCATATCAGCCCCAGCATTTT.

This rearrangement joins TRBV29-1 to TRBJ2-1; D remains unclear. The CDR3 covers 10 residues. Trimming took 3 bases from V and 8 from J, leaving 5 bases between them. Germline CDR1 and CDR2: SQVTM and ANQGSEA. The CDR3 is CSVDGDEQFF. The CDR3 bases are TGCAGCGTTGACGGAGATGAGCAGTTCTTC.

This chain connects TRBV2 to TRBJ2-5, with D perhaps TRBD2 (6 bases). Trimming left V 7 bases short and J 0 bases short, with 12 bases between. CDR3 length equals 14 residues. Per the germline V gene, CDR1 is SNHLY and CDR2 is FYNNEI. CDR3 in amino acids: CASTAREYQETQYF. CDR3 bases: TGTGCCAGCACTGCCCGGGAGTACCAAGAGACCCAGTACTTC.

In the case of this clonotype: Compared with germline, one end of the junction differs, possibly owing to a read error. The rearrangement links TRBV6-5 to TRBJ2-7; D might be TRBD1 or TRBD2, each matching 5 bases. This CDR3 contains 14 residues. In germline, CDR1 is MNHEY, CDR2 SVGAGI. The CDR3, as DNA: TGTGCCAGCAGTGGGACGGACGAGGTTTACGAGCAGGACTTC. This translates into CASSGTDEVYEQDF.

This clonotype was picked up a small number of times. J is TRBJ2-7 and V is TRBV5-1; D may be TRBD2 (5 bases). The CDR3 has 15 amino acids. V was pared by 0 bases and J by 3 bases, with 13 bases between. Germline V gene lookup returns CDR1 SGHRS and CDR2 YFSETQ. This CDR3 is CASSLVPAVLYEQYF. The CDR3 DNA sequence: TGCGCCAGCAGCTTGGTGCCAGCGGTCCTCTACGAGCAGTACTTC.

This clonotype has a count of ten or more. The junction differs from germline at one of its ends, possibly a read error. The chain carries TRBV5-1 and TRBJ2-5; 7 nucleotides agree with TRBD1. Germline CDR1 and CDR2: SGHRS and YFSETQ. This CDR3 comprises 14 residues. The CDR3 bases are TGTGCCAGCAGTCCCGGGACAGCTCAAGAGACCCAGTACTTC. This sequence encodes CASSPGTAQETQYF. The full variable domain, rest sourced from reference TRBV5-1 and TRBJ2-5, is KAGVTQTPRYLIKTRGQQVTLSCSPISGHRSVSWYQQTPGQGLQFLFEYFSETQRNKGNFPGRFSGRQFSNSRSEMNVSTLELGDSALYLCASSPGTAQETQYFGPGTRLLVL.

The chain carries TRBV12-3 or TRBV12-4 and TRBJ2-3; D gene unclear. The CDR3 runs 14 residues. The V gene lost 6 bases and the J gene lost 0 bases, with 10 bases spanning the gap. The CDR3 DNA reads as TGTGCCAGCAGCCGCCGGGCTAGCACAGATACGCAGTATTTT. This encodes CASSRRASTDTQYF.